The 24 T cell receptor beta chains below all came from one sample that was sequenced in a study of regulatory T cells in long-lasting Graves disease. The time point here: newly diagnosed GD, antithyroid drugs for less than 3 months. PBMC-derived RNA was used for the TCR library. Arm-PCR of CDR3 regions and iRepertoire HTBI primers were the basis on which TCR beta libraries were built. MiXCR was run by TCRdb on the multiplex PCR reads, yielding one entry per CDR3 protein. Among roughly 420,000 distinct CDR3 sequences, about 15% were seen once, and the ten largest hold less than 30%. These data also featured in a second study, about T cells in Graves' hyperthyroidism and ophthalmopathy.

Specimen: peripheral blood mononuclear cells (PBMCs), collected at new diagnosis, from a patient treated with antithyroid drugs. Every receptor here comes from a woman under 30 with Graves disease.

This chain connects TRBV9 to TRBJ2-3; D is unclear. Germline CDR1 reads SGDLS; CDR2 reads YYNGEE. V was trimmed by 0 bases and J by 5 bases, leaving 19 bases between them. There are 17 residues in the CDR3. The CDR3 reads CASSVGPRTSYLDTQYF. CDR3 sequence (DNA): TGTGCCAGCAGCGTAGGCCCCAGGACCTCGTATCTAGATACGCAGTATTTT.

This chain joins TRBV30 and TRBJ1-6, with D uncertain. V lost 3 bases to trimming and J lost 10 bases, with 10 bases between them. Germline V gene sequence: CDR1 GTSNPN, CDR2 SVGIG (reference sequence). The CDR3 is 12 amino acids. The CDR3 sequence is CAWRFGSSPLHF. The CDR3 DNA reads as TGTGCCTGGAGGTTTGGGTCCTCACCCCTCCACTTT. Variable domain in full (rest from reference TRBV30 and TRBJ1-6): SQTIHQWPATLVQPVGSPLSLECTVEGTSNPNLYWYRQAAGRGLQLLFYSVGIGQISSEVPQNLSASRPQDRQFILSSKKLLLSDSGFYLCAWRFGSSPLHFGNGTRLTVT.

This clonotype showed up just a few times. The rearrangement uses TRBV28 and TRBJ1-2, with 7 bases aligning to TRBD1. CDR1 is MDHEN and CDR2 is SYDVKM in the germline V gene. The CDR3 extends over 14 amino acids. Germline trimming cut 6 bases from V and 4 bases from J; bases unmatched to any gene: 8. The DNA of the CDR3 is TGTGCCAGCAGCCGAACACAGGGGACCTATGGCTACACCTTC. Translating it yields CASSRTQGTYGYTF.

This clonotype was detected a few times. The rearrangement uses TRBV6-2 or TRBV6-3 and TRBJ2-5; the match to TRBD2 covers 9 bases. Germline CDR1 is MNHEY and CDR2 is SVGEGT. J was trimmed by 2 bases and V by 7 bases; bases with no gene match: 8. This CDR3 is 15 amino acids long. The CDR3 coding sequence is TGTGCCAGCAACTTAGCGGGAGTGGGGCAAGAGACCCAGTACTTC. The encoded protein is CASNLAGVGQETQYF.

A note on this clonotype: A much larger clone is a single base away; this may be a read error. The chain uses TRBV11-2 and TRBJ2-1; 13 nucleotides match TRBD2. The J call could be wrong; TRBJ2-5 is a better fit for the DNA end. The CDR3 runs to 16 residues. Germline CDR1 reads SGHAT; CDR2 reads FQNNGV. The CDR3 loop reads CTSSLDGLAGVWTQYF. CDR3 coding DNA: TGTACCAGCAGCTTAGATGGACTAGCGGGAGTGTGGACCCAGTACTTC.

Comments on this clonotype: Relative to the germline gene, one junction end is altered; a read error may explain this. This chain uses TRBV5-1 with TRBJ2-5, with a tentative D call TRBD2 (6 bases). The germline V gene has CDR1 SGHRS and CDR2 YFSETQ. CDR3 length: 12 amino acids. The CDR3 DNA reads as TGCGTCAGCAGTTCTAGCGACGAGACCCAGTACTTC. Translating it yields CVSSSSDETQYF.

This clonotype occurred many times. V is TRBV28 and J is TRBJ2-7; 7 nucleotides line up with TRBD2. This CDR3 has 19 amino acids. The trim removed 5 bases at V and 5 bases at J, leaving 24 bases unmatched. CDR1 and CDR2 (germline): MDHEN, SYDVKM. This CDR3 reads CASSPGVTGGGWRVNEQYF. In DNA form, the CDR3 reads TGTGCCAGCAGTCCGGGTGTGACGGGAGGAGGTTGGAGAGTCAACGAGCAGTACTTC.

This clonotype was observed at least ten times. This sequence joins TRBV6-9 and TRBJ2-1, with D possibly matching TRBD2 (6 bases). V lost 2 bases to trimming and J lost 6 bases, with 8 bases between them. Germline CDR1 MNHGY, CDR2 SVAAGI. CDR3 size: 13 residues. The CDR3 here is CASSYGGVNEQFF. The CDR3 DNA sequence: TGTGCCAGCAGTTATGGAGGGGTCAATGAGCAGTTCTTC.

V and J are TRBV5-1 and TRBJ1-2; 8 positions match TRBD1. This CDR3 spans 16 amino acids. Germline lookup yields CDR1 SGHRS and CDR2 YFSETQ. J gave up 4 bases and V 4 bases, and 12 bases lay outside the gene matches. DNA for the CDR3: TGCGCCAGCAGCGATCCCTCCGGGACAGGAATCTATGGCTACACCTTC. Amino acids: CASSDPSGTGIYGYTF.

This clonotype was counted between two and nine times. The gene calls are TRBV9 and TRBJ2-3; 8 nucleotides line up with TRBD2. V shed 0 bases and J 3 bases; nucleotides not matched to a gene: 9. The CDR3 covers 17 residues. Per the germline V gene, CDR1 is SGDLS and CDR2 is YYNGEE. CDR3 region: CASSVDPTGLVTDTQYF. CDR3 bases: TGTGCCAGCAGCGTAGACCCGACGGGACTAGTGACAGATACGCAGTATTTT.

The chain has TRBV4-1 and TRBJ2-3, with 13 bases aligning to TRBD2. Looked up from germline, CDR1 is MGHRA and CDR2 is YSYEKL. Trimming cost V 3 bases and J 4 bases; bases outside gene matches: 10. There are 18 residues in the CDR3. The CDR3 reads CASSQPSTSGRRADTQYF. CDR3 in DNA: TGCGCCAGCAGCCAGCCGTCGACTAGCGGGAGGCGGGCAGATACGCAGTATTTT.

The chain has TRBV29-1 and TRBJ2-3; D uncertain. CDR3 length: 10 amino acids. V lost 7 bases, J lost 5 bases, and 7 bases lay in between. Looked up from germline, CDR1 is SQVTM and CDR2 is ANQGSEA. The CDR3 here is CSGTVDTQYF. The CDR3 DNA follows: TGCAGCGGGACGGTAGATACGCAGTATTTT.

This clonotype was picked up a small number of times. This sequence joins TRBV7-2 and TRBJ2-5, with D possibly matching TRBD2 (6 bases). Per germline, CDR1 SGHTA and CDR2 FQGNSA. The CDR3 is 14 amino acids. Trimming removed 7 bases at V and 4 bases at J, with 16 bases between. The CDR3 region is CASNYQAGSETQYF. In DNA form, the CDR3 reads TGTGCCAGCAACTACCAGGCGGGGTCAGAGACCCAGTACTTC. The full variable domain, rest sourced from reference TRBV7-2 and TRBJ2-5, is GAGVSQSPSNKVTEKGKDVELRCDPISGHTALYWYRQSLGQGLEFLIYFQGNSAPDKSGLPSDRFSAERTGGSVSTLTIQRTQQEDSAVYLCASNYQAGSETQYFGPGTRLLVL.

This clonotype was seen at least ten times. The V call is TRBV2, the J call TRBJ2-3; tentative D call: TRBD2 (5 bases). The CDR3 covers 15 residues. The germline V gene encodes CDR1 SNHLY and CDR2 FYNNEI. V lost 6 bases, J lost 0 bases, and 13 bases lay in between. This chain's CDR3 is CASRNQRSSTDTQYF. The CDR3 DNA sequence: TGTGCCAGCAGAAATCAGCGGTCTAGCACAGATACGCAGTATTTT.

In its sample, this clonotype was seen many times. The V call is TRBV6-1, the J call TRBJ2-5, with 7 positions matching TRBD1. CDR1 MNHNS and CDR2 SASEGT come from the germline V gene. V gave up 9 bases and J gave up 0 bases; unmatched junction bases: 7. This CDR3 has 14 residues. CDR3 amino acids: CARNVGTDQETQYF. DNA of the CDR3: TGTGCCAGAAACGTCGGGACAGACCAAGAGACCCAGTACTTC.

This clonotype was picked up a small number of times. A much larger clone lies a single base off, so this may be a read error. The chain has TRBV12-3 or TRBV12-4 and TRBJ2-3; no definite D call. V gave up 4 bases and J gave up 8 bases, with 10 bases separating them. The CDR3 is 12 residues long. CDR3 residues: CASSSIAGTQYF. Here the CDR3 DNA reads TGTGCCAGCAGTTCCATCGCAGGTACGCAGTATTTT.

This clonotype was seen a few times. This chain links TRBV27 with TRBJ2-3; D is possibly TRBD2 (6 bases). The V end was cut by 3 bases, the J end by 1 base, with 11 bases between. Germline V CDR1 and CDR2: MNHEY, SMNVEV (reference sequence). This CDR3 has 15 residues. CDR3 nucleotide sequence: TGTGCCAGCAGTTTGCGGGGTTCACGCACAGATACGCAGTATTTT. This encodes CASSLRGSRTDTQYF.

The rearrangement links TRBV7-9 to TRBJ1-5, with unresolved D. This CDR3 has 15 residues. Germline CDR1 and CDR2: SEHNR and FQNEAQ (reference sequence). Trimming took 2 bases from V and 0 from J, leaving 8 bases between them. CDR3 in DNA: TGTGCCAGCAGCTTACAGAGATCTAGCAATCAGCCCCAGCATTTT. Protein product: CASSLQRSSNQPQHF.

The genes are TRBV28 and TRBJ2-1; the match to TRBD2 covers 9 bases. V dropped 6 bases and J dropped 6; count of bases not matched to a gene: 12. Looked up from germline, CDR1 is MDHEN and CDR2 is SYDVKM. There are 16 residues in the CDR3. The chain's CDR3 is CASSPKLAGPRNEQFF. In nucleotides, the CDR3 is TGTGCCAGCAGCCCAAAACTAGCGGGCCCTCGCAATGAGCAGTTCTTC.

In the case of this clonotype: This may be a read error: a much more frequent sequence differs by one nucleotide. The chain links TRBV20-1 to TRBJ2-1; 9 bases are a match to TRBD2. CDR1 is DFQATT and CDR2 is SNEGSKA in the germline V gene (reference sequence). CDR3 length equals 15 residues. The CDR3 protein is CGATSASGAYNEQFF. The CDR3 DNA reads TGCGGTGCTACCTCAGCTAGCGGGGCCTACAATGAGCAGTTCTTC.

This clonotype was detected many times. The rearrangement links TRBV28 to TRBJ2-2; the match to TRBD2 covers 8 bases. The ends lost 3 bases at V and 2 bases at J; junction bases unmatched: 5. CDR1 and CDR2 from the germline V gene are MDHEN and SYDVKM. The CDR3 has 16 residues. CDR3 nucleotide sequence: TGTGCCAGCAGTTTGGAGACTAGCGTTAACACCGGGGAGCTGTTTTTT. This codes for CASSLETSVNTGELFF.

This clonotype was counted at least ten times. The chain joins TRBV5-5 to TRBJ2-1; 13 bases fit TRBD2. Germline V gene lookup returns CDR1 SGHKS and CDR2 YYEKEE (reference sequence). The V segment lost 5 bases and the J segment 8 bases; nucleotides outside the gene matches: 19. The CDR3 covers 19 residues. In nucleotides, the CDR3 is TGTGCCAGCAGGTCCATTGGTTCCCTCGGACTAGCGGGAGTGGATGAGCAGTTCTTC. Protein sequence: CASRSIGSLGLAGVDEQFF.

This clonotype showed up many times. CDR3 bases: TGCGCCAGCAGCTCTGCCTCGGGGGGTTACGAGCAGTACTTC. This encodes CASSSASGGYEQYF. This chain uses TRBV4-1 with TRBJ2-7; 7 bases match TRBD2. This CDR3 has 14 amino acids. V gave up 5 bases and J gave up 4 bases; unmatched junction bases: 8. CDR1 is MGHRA and CDR2 is YSYEKL in the germline V gene.

Concerning this clonotype: The CDR3 ends on some other residue instead of the conserved phenylalanine or tryptophan, so this is likely a read error. The chain uses TRBV5-1 and TRBJ2-3; TRBD1 matches 9 bases. This CDR3 spans 15 amino acids. Germline CDR1 is SGHRS and CDR2 is YFSETQ. This CDR3 is CASSSGTGSTDRQYL. CDR3 sequence (DNA): TGTGCCAGCAGCAGTGGGACAGGGAGCACAGATAGGCAGTATCTT.